This T cell receptor beta chain is drawn from a study of spatial heterogeneity in lung cancer. Study-level findings and limits: Ubiquitous, expanded tumor-derived TCRs were more frequently observed in blood at resection than at follow-up.

Time point given: blood at routine non-recurrence follow-up after resection. No cells were sorted before sequencing. The whole RNA sequenced was extracted from tumor, nontumor lung or frozen PBMC. Every cDNA TCR molecule received its own unique molecular identifier. TCRdb processed the 5' RACE reads anew with MiXCR; each CDR3 protein has one entry. The sample comprises some 120,000 distinct CDR3 sequences, 12% of which are singletons, and roughly 15% rests with the top ten. CDR1 is KGHSH, CDR2 LQKENI, per germline. The CDR3 consists of 16 residues. V lost 5 bases, J lost 0 bases, and 11 bases lay in between. This clonotype occurred a few times. The target antigen is unknown.

V and J are TRBV18 and TRBJ2-6; D unclear. The specimen was PBMCs, collected at follow-up. The sequence came from a male donor with early-stage non-small cell lung cancer. The CDR3: CASSTQKNSGANVLTF. The CDR3 DNA reads as TGTGCCAGCTCAACTCAAAAGAACTCTGGGGCCAACGTCCTGACTTTC.